This T cell receptor beta chain originates from a study of Graves' ophthalmopathy and Graves' hyperthyroidism. Whole-study findings and limits: Cross-validated, the 13-signature model showed 87.88%/81.08% sensitivity/specificity, and 80%/75% in the test set. Sensitivity of about 67% and specificity of roughly 78% were achieved by the model that predicted ophthalmopathy progression.

The sample holds many counts of this clonotype. Its antigen remains unidentified. The CDR3 covers 17 residues. Germline V gene data show CDR1 as SGHAT and CDR2 as FQNNGV. Germline trimming cut 2 bases from V and 2 bases from J; bases unmatched to any gene: 10. As the template, RNA transcripts were used to amplify TCR beta CDR3 regions. Second-round multiplex PCR followed a first-round RT-PCR using HTBI primers. TCRdb reprocessed the multiplex PCR reads with MiXCR, giving one entry per CDR3 protein. The table shows hundreds of thousands of distinct CDR3 sequences, with about 16% occurring only once. Sequences were obtained from peripheral blood. This TCR came from a young woman with stable Graves' hyperthyroidism. The rearrangement joins TRBV11-2 to TRBJ2-7; 9 nucleotides match TRBD1. This CDR3 is CASSLLGQGNFPYEQYF. The CDR3 DNA is TGTGCCAGCAGCTTACTAGGACAGGGGAACTTTCCCTACGAGCAGTACTTC.